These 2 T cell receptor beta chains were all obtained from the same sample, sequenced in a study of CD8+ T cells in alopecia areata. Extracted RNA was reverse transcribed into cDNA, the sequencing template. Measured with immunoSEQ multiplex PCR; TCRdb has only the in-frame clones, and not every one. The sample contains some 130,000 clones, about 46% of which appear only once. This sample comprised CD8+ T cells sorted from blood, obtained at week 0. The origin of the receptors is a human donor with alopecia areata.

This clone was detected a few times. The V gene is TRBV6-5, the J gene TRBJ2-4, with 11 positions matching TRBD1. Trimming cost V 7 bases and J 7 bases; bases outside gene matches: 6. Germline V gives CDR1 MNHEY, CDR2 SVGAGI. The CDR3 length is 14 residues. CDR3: CASTLDRGRNIQYF. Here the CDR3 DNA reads TGTGCCAGCACCCTGGACAGGGGGCGGAACATTCAGTACTTC.

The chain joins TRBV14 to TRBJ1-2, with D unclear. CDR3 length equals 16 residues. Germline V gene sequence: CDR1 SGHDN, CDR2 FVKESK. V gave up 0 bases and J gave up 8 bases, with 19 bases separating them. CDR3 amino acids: CASSQDLAPTLRGYTF. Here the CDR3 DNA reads TGTGCCAGCAGCCAAGATCTTGCCCCTACCTTAAGAGGCTACACCTTC.